This T cell receptor beta chain was sequenced for a study of identical twins. Overall study results and limits: Twins shared out-of-frame alpha sequences with excess low generation probability. Less excess twin sharing appeared in beta out-of-frame sequences.

Trimming cost V 0 bases and J 7 bases; bases outside gene matches: 7. CDR3 length equals 15 residues. Germline V gives CDR1 GTSNPN, CDR2 SVGIG (reference sequence). cDNA molecules carried unique molecular identifiers, and template switching added a universal primer site. MiXCR was run by TCRdb on the 5' RACE reads, yielding one entry per CDR3 protein. The sample lists approximately 690,000 distinct CDR3 sequences; 5.5% to 6.5% were seen once. Regarding this clonotype: The antigen is not known.

V gene TRBV30 combines with J gene TRBJ1-4; 8 positions match TRBD1. Material: naive T cells sorted from blood. The clonotype was recovered from a man between 18 and 35 years old in good health. The CDR3 sequence is CAWSVPAGQGEKLFF. CDR3 coding DNA: TGTGCCTGGAGTGTACCGGCCGGACAGGGTGAAAAACTGTTTTTT.